Below are 14 T cell receptor beta chains sequenced from a single sample in a study of shared clonotypes between healthy human individuals (TCRdb year 2020). Library method: the immunoSEQ multiplex PCR assay. TCRdb re-hosts the immuneACCESS table, in-frame sequences only. Its copies lack some clones; in the studies checked, an unresolved V gene accounts for under half of them, and the cause for the rest is not known. Recorded for this sample are around 2,000,000 clones; roughly 94% of them occurred a single time. Around 1.1% of the sample goes to the ten largest clones. CD8 naive samples consisted of CD45RO-negative cells that were positively selected for CCR7, yielding a CD45RA+CCR7+ population without TemRA cells. Sequenced sample: naive CD8+ T cells sorted from blood. The label giving this sample's cell subset or site can be read as: CD45RA+CCR7+. These receptors were obtained from a man between 18 and 35 years old in good health.

The chain combines TRBV2 with TRBJ2-3; 8 nucleotides line up with TRBD2. This CDR3 is built from 16 residues. Trimming took 1 base from V and 2 from J; bases not matched to a gene: 5. The germline V gene encodes CDR1 SNHLY and CDR2 FYNNEI. The CDR3 is CASSEETGGYTDTQYF. In DNA, the CDR3 is TGTGCCAGCAGTGAAGAGACGGGGGGGTACACAGATACGCAGTATTTT.

The chain employs TRBV19 and TRBJ2-1; D not resolved. This CDR3 has 14 amino acids. The V gene's germline CDR1 is LNHDA and CDR2 SQIVND (reference sequence). Trimming left V 8 bases short and J 0 bases short, with 11 bases between. The CDR3 DNA sequence: TGTGCCAGTGGACCATCTAGCTCCTACAATGAGCAGTTCTTC. Its protein product is CASGPSSSYNEQFF.

This chain joins TRBV2 and TRBJ1-1; no clear D. The CDR3 is made up of 17 amino acids. Germline CDR1 and CDR2: SNHLY and FYNNEI. Trimming stripped 0 bases from V and 3 bases from J, with 17 bases between. CDR3: CASSEALADYGDTEAFF. DNA of the CDR3: TGTGCCAGCAGTGAAGCGCTGGCCGACTACGGGGACACTGAAGCTTTCTTT. The full variable domain, completed using reference TRBV2 and TRBJ1-1, is EPEVTQTPSHQVTQMGQEVILRCVPISNHLYFYWYRQILGQKVEFLVSFYNNEISEKSEIFDDQFSVERPDGSNFTLKIRSTKLEDSAMYFCASSEALADYGDTEAFFGQGTRLTVV.

The chain couples TRBV20-1 to TRBJ2-2, with D unclear. Germline-derived CDR1 and CDR2 are DFQATT and SNEGSKA (reference sequence). Trimming shortened V by 3 bases and J by 8 bases, and 4 bases separated the two germline ends. CDR3 length equals 10 residues. The CDR3: CSASSGELFF. The CDR3 DNA reads as TGCAGTGCTAGCTCTGGGGAGCTGTTTTTT.

The CDR3 region is CASSVSRSGANVLTF. CDR3 DNA: TGTGCCAGCAGTGTCTCCCGCTCTGGGGCCAACGTCCTGACTTTC. The rearrangement links TRBV28 to TRBJ2-6; no definite D call. Germline lookup yields CDR1 MDHEN and CDR2 SYDVKM. The CDR3 totals 15 residues. The germline V and J ends were trimmed by 5 bases and 0 bases, with 8 bases remaining between them.

This chain connects TRBV7-6 to TRBJ2-7; 14 nucleotides match TRBD2. J was trimmed by 7 bases and V by 4 bases; bases with no gene match: 6. CDR1 SGHVS and CDR2 FNYEAQ come from the germline V gene. CDR3 length: 15 amino acids. The CDR3 sequence is CASSSGLAGDEEQYF. Written as DNA, the CDR3 is TGTGCCAGCAGCTCGGGACTAGCGGGAGATGAAGAGCAGTACTTC.

The gene calls are TRBV7-2 and TRBJ2-1; no reliable D call. V dropped 5 bases and J dropped 5 bases, with 10 bases sitting between them. This CDR3 spans 13 amino acids. Germline V CDR1 and CDR2: SGHTA, FQGNSA. CDR3 protein: CASSPSPDNEQFF. In DNA form, the CDR3 reads TGTGCCAGCAGCCCGTCCCCTGACAATGAGCAGTTCTTC.

The rearrangement uses TRBV6-6 and TRBJ2-3, with a possible D match to TRBD2 (6 bases). V dropped 7 bases and J dropped 2 bases, with 13 bases sitting between them. This CDR3 is 14 amino acids long. Germline-derived CDR1 and CDR2 are MNHNY and SVGAGI (reference sequence). The CDR3 nucleotides read TGTGCCAGCACTCCCGGGGGACCCACAGATACGCAGTATTTT. Translating gives CASTPGGPTDTQYF.

The chain links TRBV20-1 to TRBJ1-6; unclear D gene. The germline gives CDR1 DFQATT, CDR2 SNEGSKA (reference sequence). The CDR3 runs 10 residues. The V end was cut by 7 bases, the J end by 10 bases, with 8 bases between. CDR3 residues: CSDRPSPLHF. The CDR3 DNA reads as TGCAGTGATCGTCCCTCACCCCTCCACTTT.

This clone has a single count. The chain links TRBV2 to TRBJ2-1, with TRBD2 identical over 10 bases. Germline V gives CDR1 SNHLY, CDR2 FYNNEI. The V segment lost 6 bases and the J segment 8 bases; nucleotides outside the gene matches: 13. The CDR3 is made up of 16 amino acids. The chain's CDR3 is CASSGPLAGIDDEQFF. The DNA for the CDR3 is TGTGCCAGCAGCGGACCACTAGCGGGAATTGACGATGAGCAGTTCTTC.

The chain links TRBV10-3 to TRBJ2-3; D is uncertain. This CDR3 is 13 amino acids long. CDR1 and CDR2 (germline): ENHRY, SYGVKD. Trimming cost V 9 bases and J 4 bases, with 14 bases left between them. DNA for the CDR3: TGTGCCATTTCGGGCCGTTTAGCAGATACGCAGTATTTT. It is translated as CAISGRLADTQYF.

The chain combines TRBV27 with TRBJ2-7; no clear D. With 5 bases removed from V and 3 bases from J, the gap between germline ends came to 14 bases. Looked up from germline, CDR1 is MNHEY and CDR2 is SMNVEV (reference sequence). The CDR3 is made up of 14 amino acids. CDR3 nucleotide sequence: TGTGCCAGCAGTGGGCTGAGACAATACTACGAGCAGTACTTC. Protein: CASSGLRQYYEQYF.

The chain joins TRBV4-1 to TRBJ2-3; weak D call: TRBD2 (6 bases). CDR3 size: 14 residues. CDR1 is MGHRA and CDR2 is YSYEKL in the germline V gene. V dropped 2 bases and J dropped 6 bases, with 12 bases sitting between them. The CDR3 here is CASSQTGLSDTQYF. The CDR3 nucleotides are TGCGCCAGCAGCCAAACGGGACTTTCGGATACGCAGTATTTT.

This chain joins TRBV28 and TRBJ1-1; TRBD1 agrees at 9 bases. Germline CDR1 and CDR2: MDHEN and SYDVKM. With V trimmed by 6 bases and J by 8 bases, 13 bases remained unmatched. This CDR3 is built from 15 residues. The CDR3 region is CASSTLTLTGGEAFF. As DNA, the CDR3 is TGTGCCAGCAGCACCCTAACTTTGACAGGGGGGGAAGCTTTCTTT.